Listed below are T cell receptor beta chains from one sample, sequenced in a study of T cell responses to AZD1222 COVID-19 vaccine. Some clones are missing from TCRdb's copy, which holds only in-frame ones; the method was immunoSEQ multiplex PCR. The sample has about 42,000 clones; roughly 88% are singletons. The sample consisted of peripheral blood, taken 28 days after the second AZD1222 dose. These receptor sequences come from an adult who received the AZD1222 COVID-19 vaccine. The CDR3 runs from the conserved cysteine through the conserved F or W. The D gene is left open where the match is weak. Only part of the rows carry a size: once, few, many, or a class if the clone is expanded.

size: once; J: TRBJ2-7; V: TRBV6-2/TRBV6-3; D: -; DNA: TGTGCCAGCAGTTACGATGGGGGGAAAACCACCTACGAGCAGTACTTC; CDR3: CASSYDGGKTTYEQYF
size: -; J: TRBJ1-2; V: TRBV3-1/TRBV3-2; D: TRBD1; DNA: TGTGCCAGCAGCCGTTCGACAGGGGCGAGGGGCTACACCTTC; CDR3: CASSRSTGARGYTF
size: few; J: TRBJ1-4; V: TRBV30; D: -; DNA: TGTGCCTGGAGGGGGGCAGGGATGGAAAAACTGTTTTTT; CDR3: CAWRGAGMEKLFF
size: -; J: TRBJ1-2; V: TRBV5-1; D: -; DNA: TGCGCCAGCAGCTTAGGGCAGGATTTGAACGGCTACACCTTC; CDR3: CASSLGQDLNGYTF
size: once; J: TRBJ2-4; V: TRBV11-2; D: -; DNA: TGTGCCAGCAGGGGAATCGGGGTTAGCATTCAGTACTTC; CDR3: CASRGIGVSIQYF
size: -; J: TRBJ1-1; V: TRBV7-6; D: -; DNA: TGTGCCAGCAGCCGATATGGACCCCGGTCGGTGGTGAACACTGAAGCTTTCTTT; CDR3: CASSRYGPRSVVNTEAFF
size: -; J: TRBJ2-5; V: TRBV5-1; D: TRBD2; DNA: TGCGCCAGCAGCTTTGCGGGAGCGCGTGAGACCCAGTACTTC; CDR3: CASSFAGARETQYF
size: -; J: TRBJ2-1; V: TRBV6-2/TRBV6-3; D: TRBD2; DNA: TGTGCCAGCAGTTACCCCAGGACTAGCGGGAGCAATGAGCAGTTCTTC; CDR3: CASSYPRTSGSNEQFF
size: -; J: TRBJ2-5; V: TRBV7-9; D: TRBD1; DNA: TGTGCCAGCAGCCCAACAGGGACAGTCGGCGAGACCCAGTACTTC; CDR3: CASSPTGTVGETQYF
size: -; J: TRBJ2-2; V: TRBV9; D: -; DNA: TGTGCCAGCAAAGGGGGGAACACCGGGGAGCTGTTTTTT; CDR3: CASKGGNTGELFF
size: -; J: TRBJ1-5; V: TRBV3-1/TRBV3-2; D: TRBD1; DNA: TGTGCCAGCAGCCAAGGGACAGGGGTGCTCCAGCCCCAGCATTTT; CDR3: CASSQGTGVLQPQHF
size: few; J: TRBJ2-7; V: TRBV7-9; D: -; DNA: TGTGCCAGCAGCTTAGGTGGGACGGTCTCCTACGAGCAGTACTTC; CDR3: CASSLGGTVSYEQYF
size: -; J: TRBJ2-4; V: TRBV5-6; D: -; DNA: TGTGCCAGCAGCTGGGGTGGGGGGTTAGCCAAAAACATTCAGTACTTC; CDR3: CASSWGGGLAKNIQYF
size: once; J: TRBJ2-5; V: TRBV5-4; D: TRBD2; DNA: TGTGCCAGCAGCAAGCGACTAGCGGGGGTTGAGGAGACCCAGTACTTC; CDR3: CASSKRLAGVEETQYF
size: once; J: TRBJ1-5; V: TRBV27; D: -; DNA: TGTGCCAGCAGTCAACAGGGCGCTGGCAATCAGCCCCAGCATTTT; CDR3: CASSQQGAGNQPQHF
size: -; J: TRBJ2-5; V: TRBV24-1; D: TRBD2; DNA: TGTGCCACCAGTGATGCGACTAGCGCGGGAGAGACCCAGTACTTC; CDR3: CATSDATSAGETQYF
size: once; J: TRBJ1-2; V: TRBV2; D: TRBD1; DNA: TGTGCCAGCAGCTATAATACAGGGGGCGTCGACTATGGCTACACCTTC; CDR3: CASSYNTGGVDYGYTF
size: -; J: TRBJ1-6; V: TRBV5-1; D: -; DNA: TGCGCCAGCAGCTTGCAGGGCGATAATTCACCCCTCCACTTT; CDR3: CASSLQGDNSPLHF
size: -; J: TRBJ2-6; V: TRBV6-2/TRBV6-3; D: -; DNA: TGTGCCAGCAGTAATAGAAGGGACCCTCGGTTCTCTGGGGCCAACGTCCTGACTTTC; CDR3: CASSNRRDPRFSGANVLTF
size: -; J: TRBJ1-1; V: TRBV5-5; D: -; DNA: TGTGCCAGCAGCCAATCCGCCACTCTCACTGAAGCTTTCTTT; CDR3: CASSQSATLTEAFF
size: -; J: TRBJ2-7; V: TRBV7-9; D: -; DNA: TGTGCCAGCAGCCACCGGGACGGGACCTACGAGCAGTACTTC; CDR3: CASSHRDGTYEQYF
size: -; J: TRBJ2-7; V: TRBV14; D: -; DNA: TGTGCCAGCAGCCCTCACAGGGCCTTCTACGAGCAGTACTTC; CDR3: CASSPHRAFYEQYF
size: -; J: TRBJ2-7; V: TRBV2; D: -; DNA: TGTGCCAGCAGTGAAGCGCTTCGTGGGACATCTTCCTCCTACGAGCAGTACTTC; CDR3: CASSEALRGTSSSYEQYF
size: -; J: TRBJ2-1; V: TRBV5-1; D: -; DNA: TGCGCCAGCAGCTTGGCCTCGACATCCTACAATGAGCAGTTCTTC; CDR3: CASSLASTSYNEQFF
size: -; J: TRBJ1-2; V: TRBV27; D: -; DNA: TGTGCCAGCAGTTTGCGGGGGGGACCGTTCGGCTACACCTTC; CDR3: CASSLRGGPFGYTF
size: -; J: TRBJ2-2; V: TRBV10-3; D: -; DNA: TGTGCCATCAGTGACCCGGGGTCCACCGGGGAGCTGTTTTTT; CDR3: CAISDPGSTGELFF
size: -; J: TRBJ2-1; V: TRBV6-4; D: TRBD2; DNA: TGTGCCAGCAGTGACTCGAGTCTAGCGGGAGCCTCCCTCAATGAGCAGTTCTTC; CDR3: CASSDSSLAGASLNEQFF
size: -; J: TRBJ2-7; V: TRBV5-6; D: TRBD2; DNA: TGTGCCAGCAGCTTGGCCACGGGACTAGCCTCCTACGAGCAGTACTTC; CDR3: CASSLATGLASYEQYF
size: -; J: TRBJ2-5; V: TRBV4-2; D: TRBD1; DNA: TGTGCCAGCAGCCAGCAACCCCGGGGACAGGGCCAAGAGACCCAGTACTTC; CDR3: CASSQQPRGQGQETQYF
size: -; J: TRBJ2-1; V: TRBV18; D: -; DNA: TGTGCCAGCTTAGTAGAGCACGAGCAGTTCTTC; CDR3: CASLVEHEQFF
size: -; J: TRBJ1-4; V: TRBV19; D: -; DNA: TGTGCCAGTAGTGTTTATCCTGACGCTGCAACTAATGAAAAACTGTTTTTT; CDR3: CASSVYPDAATNEKLFF
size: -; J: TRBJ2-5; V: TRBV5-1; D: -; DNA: TGCGCCAGCAGCCAGGGGACGGTCCAAGAGACCCAGTACTTC; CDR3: CASSQGTVQETQYF
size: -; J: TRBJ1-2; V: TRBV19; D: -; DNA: TGTGCCAGCTCCCCAGGGGACCTCTATGGCTACACCTTC; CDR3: CASSPGDLYGYTF
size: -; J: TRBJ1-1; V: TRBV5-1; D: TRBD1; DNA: TGCGCCAGCAGCAACCCGGGACAGGGTGGCACTGAAGCTTTCTTT; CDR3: CASSNPGQGGTEAFF
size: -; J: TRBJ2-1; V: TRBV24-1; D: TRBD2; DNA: TGTGCCACCAGTGATTCGGGAGGGGGGCGGAGAAGTAATGAGCAGTTCTTC; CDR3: CATSDSGGGRRSNEQFF
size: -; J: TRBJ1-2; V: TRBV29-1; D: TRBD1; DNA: TGCAGCGCTGGAGGGGGCGCGTATGGCTACACCTTC; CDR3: CSAGGGAYGYTF
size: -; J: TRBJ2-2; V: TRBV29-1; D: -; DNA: TGCAGCGTTATACACAGAATAGACGGGGAGCTGTTTTTT; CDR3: CSVIHRIDGELFF
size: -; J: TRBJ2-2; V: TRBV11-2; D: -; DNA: TGTGCCAGCAGCTCACAGGGTCCGGCCGGGGAGCTGTTTTTT; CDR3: CASSSQGPAGELFF
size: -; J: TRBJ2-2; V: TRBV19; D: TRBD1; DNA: TGTGCCAGTAGTCTAATTCCTTTGGACAGGGCCGACACCGGGGAGCTGTTTTTT; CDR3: CASSLIPLDRADTGELFF
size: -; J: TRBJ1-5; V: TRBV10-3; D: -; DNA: TGTGCCAGCTCAGGGGATTATCAGCCCCAGCATTTT; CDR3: CASSGDYQPQHF
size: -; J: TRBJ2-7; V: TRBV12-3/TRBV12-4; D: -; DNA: TGTGCCAGCAGTCGGAGCTCCTACGAGCAGTACTTC; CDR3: CASSRSSYEQYF
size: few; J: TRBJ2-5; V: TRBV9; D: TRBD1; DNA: TGTGCCAGCAGCGCCCAAGGGACAGGAGAAGAGACCCAGTACTTC; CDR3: CASSAQGTGEETQYF
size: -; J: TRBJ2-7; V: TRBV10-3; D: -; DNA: TGTGCCATCAGTGACGAGAGCTCCTACGAGCAGTACTTC; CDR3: CAISDESSYEQYF
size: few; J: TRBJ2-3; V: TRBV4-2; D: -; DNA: TGTGCCAGCAGCCAAGATTTATCCGTAGATACGCAGTATTTT; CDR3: CASSQDLSVDTQYF
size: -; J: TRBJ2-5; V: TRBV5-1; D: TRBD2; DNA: TGCGCCAGCAGCTTGGATACTAGCGGGGGGATCCAAGAGACCCAGTACTTC; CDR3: CASSLDTSGGIQETQYF
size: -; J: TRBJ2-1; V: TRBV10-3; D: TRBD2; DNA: TGTGCCATCAAGGAGCGGGAGAGGAATGAGCAGTTCTTC; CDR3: CAIKERERNEQFF